The 24 T cell receptor beta chains presented below share a single source sample, sequenced in a study of Ad26.COV2.S vaccination and SARS-CoV-2 variants. Treatment given: around 19 received Ad26.COV2.S at low or high dose, single or two shots; 5 received placebo; per-sample allocation not given. Following the first vaccine or placebo injection, samples were taken on day 63. The table came from immunoSEQ multiplex PCR; TCRdb's copy has only in-frame clones and leaves some out. The sample shows 300,000 to 400,000 clones, around four fifths of them seen only once. The sequences come from peripheral blood, collected in a trial of Ad26.COV2.S vaccine versus placebo. The receptors shown here come from a person between 18 and 60 years old who received the Ad26.COV2.S COVID-19 vaccine or a placebo.

The chain joins TRBV5-6 to TRBJ2-1; possibly TRBD1 for D (5 bases). Trimming left V 1 base short and J 5 bases short, with 13 bases between. The germline gives CDR1 SGHDT, CDR2 YYEEEE. This CDR3 is 15 amino acids long. In DNA, the CDR3 is TGTGCCAGCAGCTTGTCGGCAGGGTCTGACAATGAGCAGTTCTTC. It yields the protein CASSLSAGSDNEQFF.

The gene calls are TRBV18 and TRBJ2-7; tentatively, D is TRBD2 (6 bases). This CDR3 comprises 14 residues. Germline CDR1 reads KGHSH; CDR2 reads LQKENI. Trimming took 6 bases from V and 2 from J, leaving 14 bases between them. CDR3 in amino acids: CASSEGTLTYEQYF. The CDR3 DNA follows: TGTGCCAGCTCGGAGGGGACCCTTACCTACGAGCAGTACTTC.

V gene TRBV7-2 combines with J gene TRBJ2-5; D is perhaps TRBD1 (6 bases). The V gene lost 5 bases and the J gene lost 5 bases, with 15 bases spanning the gap. The CDR3 runs to 14 residues. From germline, CDR1 is SGHTA and CDR2 FQGNSA. The CDR3 protein is CASSPIRGEETQYF. The DNA of the CDR3 is TGTGCCAGCAGCCCAATCAGGGGTGAGGAGACCCAGTACTTC.

This clone was recorded a few times. This chain links TRBV2 with TRBJ2-1; a weak D match, TRBD2 (5 bases). The CDR3 has 12 amino acids. Germline V gene sequence: CDR1 SNHLY, CDR2 FYNNEI. Trimming took 8 bases from V and 5 from J, leaving 10 bases between them. CDR3 nucleotides: TGTGCCAGCCCCGGGGATGACAATGAGCAGTTCTTC. Translated, it gives CASPGDDNEQFF.

The sample holds a few counts of this clone. The rearrangement links TRBV7-9 to TRBJ2-3; D is ambiguous. V was cut by 2 bases and J by 6 bases, with 12 bases left in between. CDR3 length equals 14 residues. Germline assignment: CDR1 SEHNR and CDR2 FQNEAQ (reference sequence). Here the CDR3 DNA reads TGTGCCAGCAGCTTAATTTTAGGCTATGATACGCAGTATTTT. Protein: CASSLILGYDTQYF.

The chain recombines TRBV7-3 with TRBJ1-6, with D tentatively TRBD1 (5 bases). Germline lookup yields CDR1 SGHTA and CDR2 FQGTGA. The ends were cut back, 0 bases at V and 9 bases at J, with 9 bases in the middle. The CDR3 consists of 14 residues. The CDR3 nucleotides read TGTGCCAGCAGCTTAACGGGACCCGGTTCACCCCTCCACTTT. Protein: CASSLTGPGSPLHF. Full variable domain (outside the CDR3, taken from reference TRBV7-3 and TRBJ1-6): GAGVSQTPSNKVTEKGKYVELRCDPISGHTALYWYRQSLGQGPEFLIYFQGTGAADDSGLPNDRFFAVRPEGSVSTLKIQRTERGDSAVYLCASSLTGPGSPLHFGNGTRLTVT.

The rearrangement uses TRBV6-4 and TRBJ2-3; D uncertain. Between the trimmed V and J ends, which lost 0 bases and 8 bases, there was a span of 9 bases. Germline CDR1 is MRHNA and CDR2 is SNTAGT. The CDR3 length is 13 residues. The CDR3 loop is CASSDSWGGTQYF. The CDR3 bases are TGTGCCAGCAGTGACTCATGGGGTGGTACGCAGTATTTT.

This rearrangement joins TRBV19 to TRBJ2-5; D is unclear. Germline CDR1 and CDR2: LNHDA and SQIVND (reference sequence). The CDR3 loop spans 15 amino acids. Trimming stripped 7 bases from V and 7 bases from J, with 22 bases between. CDR3 in amino acids: CASNPTAQASRTQYF. The CDR3 bases are TGTGCCAGTAACCCAACCGCGCAGGCCAGTCGGACCCAGTACTTC.

The V and J genes are TRBV7-3 and TRBJ2-3; 7 bases are a match to TRBD1. This CDR3 region has 15 residues. Germline lookup yields CDR1 SGHTA and CDR2 FQGTGA. Unmatched junction bases numbered 5, after V lost 5 bases and J lost 0 bases. The CDR3 sequence is CASSPTGTSTDTQYF. The CDR3 DNA reads as TGTGCCAGCAGCCCGACAGGGACAAGCACAGATACGCAGTATTTT.

The chain employs TRBV5-5 and TRBJ1-2; weak D call: TRBD1 (5 bases). This CDR3 contains 14 residues. Germline V CDR1 and CDR2: SGHKS, YYEKEE (reference sequence). Trimming stripped 1 base from V and 8 bases from J, with 15 bases between. CDR3 protein: CASSLLGQGQGYTF. The CDR3 DNA sequence: TGTGCCAGCAGCTTGTTAGGGCAGGGTCAAGGCTACACCTTC. The full variable domain, completed using reference TRBV5-5 and TRBJ1-2, is DAGVTQSPTHLIKTRGQQVTLRCSPISGHKSVSWYQQVLGQGPQFIFQYYEKEERGRGNFPDRFSARQFPNYSSELNVNALLLGDSALYLCASSLLGQGQGYTFGSGTRLTVV.

The V call is TRBV7-2, the J call TRBJ2-3; 11 nucleotides align to TRBD2. Germline V gene lookup returns CDR1 SGHTA and CDR2 FQGNSA. The junction had 6 bases not matched to a gene; V was cut back by 5 bases and J by 5 bases. The CDR3 has 15 residues. The CDR3 bases are TGTGCCAGCAGCCCTAGCGGGGGGTTTATAGATACGCAGTATTTT. As protein: CASSPSGGFIDTQYF.

The rearrangement uses TRBV5-4 and TRBJ1-2, with 8 bases aligning to TRBD1. V lost 4 bases to trimming and J lost 1 base; unmatched junction nucleotides: 6. The CDR3 runs 15 residues. CDR1 and CDR2 (germline): SGHNT, YYREEE (reference sequence). DNA for the CDR3: TGTGCCAGCAGCCACCCGACAGGGGTTAACTATGGCTACACCTTC. Its translation: CASSHPTGVNYGYTF.

The genes are TRBV27 and TRBJ2-7, with D uncertain. The germline V gene encodes CDR1 MNHEY and CDR2 SMNVEV (reference sequence). This CDR3 spans 15 amino acids. Trimming took 2 bases from V and 3 from J, leaving 14 bases between them. The CDR3 loop is CASSLRLGSRYEQYF. CDR3 sequence (DNA): TGTGCCAGCAGTTTAAGGCTGGGTTCTCGCTACGAGCAGTACTTC.

This clone was recorded once. The V and J genes are TRBV7-2 and TRBJ2-7; 7 bases match TRBD1. Per the germline V gene, CDR1 is SGHTA and CDR2 is FQGNSA. J was trimmed by 0 bases and V by 1 base; bases with no gene match: 6. The CDR3 sequence is 16 residues long. The CDR3 loop is CASSLGGGDYSYEQYF. As DNA, the CDR3 is TGTGCCAGCAGCTTAGGAGGGGGCGATTACTCCTACGAGCAGTACTTC. The whole variable domain, remainder taken from reference TRBV7-2 and TRBJ2-7, is GAGVSQSPSNKVTEKGKDVELRCDPISGHTALYWYRQSLGQGLEFLIYFQGNSAPDKSGLPSDRFSAERTGGSVSTLTIQRTQQEDSAVYLCASSLGGGDYSYEQYFGPGTRLTVT.

The V and J genes are TRBV6-5 and TRBJ2-5; D remains unclear. V gave up 3 bases and J gave up 9 bases, with 14 bases separating them. This CDR3 spans 13 amino acids. Germline CDR1 is MNHEY and CDR2 is SVGAGI. CDR3 bases: TGTGCCAGCAGTTATACAATCGATGGAGCCCAGTACTTC. This gives the protein CASSYTIDGAQYF.

J is TRBJ2-7 and V is TRBV5-5; D call uncertain. The germline V gene encodes CDR1 SGHKS and CDR2 YYEKEE (reference sequence). Trimming cost V 2 bases and J 6 bases, with 15 bases left between them. This CDR3 has 14 amino acids. This CDR3 is CASSLGLAPREQYF. CDR3 DNA sequence: TGTGCCAGCAGCTTAGGCTTGGCCCCGCGCGAGCAGTACTTC.

Details on this clone: Distinct nucleotide sequences in the sample also encode this CDR3. CDR3 nucleotides: TGTGCCAGTAGCCGTTCGTCTAGCGGGGGGGATTACTCCTACGAGCAGTACTTC. Encoded protein: CASSRSSSGGDYSYEQYF. This chain joins TRBV19 and TRBJ2-7, with TRBD2 matching over 12 bases. The ends lost 6 bases at V and 0 bases at J; junction bases unmatched: 12. Germline-derived CDR1 and CDR2 are LNHDA and SQIVND (reference sequence). The CDR3 is 18 amino acids.

J is TRBJ1-2 and V is TRBV19; D remains unclear. The CDR3 length is 13 residues. The V end was cut by 6 bases, the J end by 0 bases, with 8 bases between. Germline V lookup: CDR1 LNHDA, CDR2 SQIVND (reference sequence). The CDR3 DNA sequence: TGTGCCAGTAGGACACCTGCTAACTATGGCTACACCTTC. Translated: CASRTPANYGYTF.

This rearrangement joins TRBV5-6 to TRBJ2-1; D is possibly TRBD2 (6 bases). This CDR3 contains 13 residues. CDR1 is SGHDT and CDR2 is YYEEEE in the germline V gene. The V gene lost 4 bases and the J gene lost 12 bases, with 17 bases spanning the gap. The CDR3 DNA is TGTGCCAGCAGCCCCGCCCGGGGGTACGGGCAGTTCTTC. Translated: CASSPARGYGQFF.

The sample holds one count of this clone. V usage is TRBV30 and J usage is TRBJ2-6; D not resolved. CDR3 length: 11 amino acids. The V gene lost 2 bases and the J gene lost 19 bases, with 15 bases spanning the gap. Per the germline V gene, CDR1 is GTSNPN and CDR2 is SVGIG (reference sequence). The CDR3 DNA is TGTGCCTGGAGTCCGCAGGTCGGCCCAACTTTC. Protein sequence: CAWSPQVGPTF.

The J gene is TRBJ2-3, the V gene TRBV7-2, with 9 bases that match TRBD1. The V gene's germline CDR1 is SGHTA and CDR2 FQGNSA. V shed 5 bases, J shed 7 bases, and the junction held 1 base outside the gene matches. The CDR3 extends over 12 amino acids. CDR3: CASSGQGYTQYF. Written as DNA, the CDR3 is TGTGCCAGCAGCGGACAGGGGTATACGCAGTATTTT. Variable domain in full (rest from reference TRBV7-2 and TRBJ2-3): GAGVSQSPSNKVTEKGKDVELRCDPISGHTALYWYRQSLGQGLEFLIYFQGNSAPDKSGLPSDRFSAERTGGSVSTLTIQRTQQEDSAVYLCASSGQGYTQYFGPGTRLTVL.

The gene calls are TRBV5-4 and TRBJ2-2; no clear D gene. CDR1 and CDR2 (germline): SGHNT, YYREEE (reference sequence). CDR3 length: 12 residues. The V end was cut by 2 bases, the J end by 7 bases, with 6 bases between. The CDR3: CASSLGNGELFF. For the CDR3, the DNA is TGTGCCAGCAGCTTAGGCAACGGGGAGCTGTTTTTT.

The sample holds a few counts of this clone. This chain links TRBV6-5 with TRBJ1-2; tentatively, D is TRBD1 (6 bases). The CDR3 is 12 amino acids. V was pared by 4 bases and J by 7 bases, with 10 bases between. CDR1 is MNHEY and CDR2 is SVGAGI in the germline V gene. The CDR3 spells CASSSRTVGYTF. The CDR3 DNA reads TGTGCCAGCAGTTCTCGGACAGTTGGCTACACCTTC.

Only a few counts were recorded for this clone. The J gene is TRBJ2-5, the V gene TRBV3-1 (or the pseudogene TRBV3-2); D remains ambiguous. Germline V CDR1 and CDR2: LGHDT, YNNKEL (reference sequence). This CDR3 comprises 13 residues. Trimming left V 4 bases short and J 3 bases short, with 9 bases between. CDR3 in DNA: TGTGCCAGCAGCCGTCGACGGGAAGAGACCCAGTACTTC. Its protein is CASSRRREETQYF.